This T cell receptor (beta chain) was documented in a study of T-cell reconstitution after alpha-beta-depleted transplantation in children. CDR1 and CDR2 from the germline V gene are ENHRY and SYGVKD. CDR3 length: 15 residues. The V and J ends lost 3 bases and 9 bases, in that order; junction bases with no gene match: 11. This clonotype has ten or more counts. Unique molecular identifiers were incorporated when the TCRbeta library was constructed. TCRdb ran MiXCR on the PCR reads and lists one entry per CDR3 protein. This sample has about 200,000 distinct CDR3 sequences; approximately 15% occur once, and the top ten carry 13%.

This chain links TRBV10-3 with TRBJ2-1; 7 nucleotides align to TRBD1. Sequencing used PBMCs from the stem cell graft donor, obtained from the stem cell graft. This sequence was found in a human donor who donated a stem cell graft to a child with acute lymphoblastic leukemia. The CDR3, as DNA: TGTGCCATCAGTGAATATATAGACAGGGATTCTGAGCAGTTCTTC. Protein: CAISEYIDRDSEQFF.